These 14 T cell receptor beta chains were sequenced from one sample in a study of blood T cell repertoires in COVID-19 (dated by TCRdb to 2020 to 2022). Libraries were built with the immunoSEQ multiplex PCR assay. The clones in this table, taken by TCRdb from immuneACCESS, are in-frame only. Not every clone is retained; where verified, under half of the shortfall comes from an unresolved V gene, and the cause of the rest is unknown. The sample table holds fewer than 250,000 clones, of which more than 85% were seen once. The ten largest clones add up to just under 25% of the sample. Sequencing was carried out using PBMCs or T cells enriched from blood (not recorded which). The receptor set was obtained from a woman in her forties in a cohort exposed to, infected with or recovered from COVID-19 (not recorded which).

The rearrangement joins TRBV4-1 to TRBJ1-2; D gene unclear. V gave up 0 bases and J gave up 5 bases, with 10 bases separating them. The CDR3 spans 14 residues. From germline, CDR1 is MGHRA and CDR2 YSYEKL. The CDR3 nucleotides read TGCGCCAGCAGCCAAGAGAGAGCTGCTTATGGCTACACCTTC. It specifies CASSQERAAYGYTF.

The chain employs TRBV3-1 (or the pseudogene TRBV3-2) and TRBJ2-7; D possibly corresponds to TRBD2 (5 bases). CDR1 is LGHDT, CDR2 YNNKEL, per germline (reference sequence). V was shortened by 0 bases and J by 0 bases, with 9 bases between the two germline ends. This CDR3 region has 15 residues. DNA for the CDR3: TGTGCCAGCAGCCAAGATAACCGGGACTCCTACGAGCAGTACTTC. Its protein product is CASSQDNRDSYEQYF.

This chain links TRBV28 with TRBJ1-2; maybe TRBD1 (6 bases). The CDR3 totals 18 residues. The V gene's germline CDR1 is MDHEN and CDR2 SYDVKM. V shed 5 bases and J shed 1 base, with 23 bases lying between them. The CDR3 region is CASSRPSYRVGDNYGYTF. The DNA of the CDR3 is TGTGCCAGCAGTCGCCCCAGTTACAGGGTTGGGGATAACTATGGCTACACCTTC.

V gene TRBV5-4 combines with J gene TRBJ1-2; 7 bases fit TRBD1. V was pared by 4 bases and J by 4 bases, with 10 bases of the junction left unmatched. The CDR3 covers 15 residues. The germline gives CDR1 SGHNT, CDR2 YYREEE (reference sequence). The CDR3 region has the DNA TGTGCCAGCAGCATGACCGGGACAGTGATCTATGGCTACACCTTC. This gives the protein CASSMTGTVIYGYTF.

J is TRBJ1-2 and V is TRBV5-1; D perhaps matches TRBD1 (5 bases). Trimming cost V 4 bases and J 6 bases, with 19 bases left between them. The CDR3 runs to 15 residues. From germline, CDR1 is SGHRS and CDR2 YFSETQ. CDR3 in DNA: TGCGCCAGCAGCCGGGGGGACTTCCGCACCGATGGCTACACCTTC. Translation: CASSRGDFRTDGYTF.

This chain uses TRBV7-2 with TRBJ1-6; 9 bases map to TRBD1. Per the germline V gene, CDR1 is SGHTA and CDR2 is FQGNSA. There are 18 residues in the CDR3. Trimming cost V 3 bases and J 8 bases; bases outside gene matches: 14. The CDR3 reads CASSFWTGDLRGYSPLHF. In DNA, the CDR3 is TGTGCCAGCAGCTTTTGGACAGGGGATTTAAGGGGTTATTCACCCCTCCACTTT.

V and J are TRBV6-2 or TRBV6-3 and TRBJ2-1; TRBD2 is a possible D gene (7 bases). The CDR3 spans 15 residues. Looked up from germline, CDR1 is MNHEY and CDR2 is SVGEGT. Trimming cost V 1 base and J 6 bases, with 13 bases left between them. The CDR3 bases are TGTGCCAGCAGTTACTTAGGGGGGGGGTCCAATGAGCAGTTCTTC. This gives the protein CASSYLGGGSNEQFF.

This clone was counted once. The chain carries TRBV10-3 and TRBJ1-1; D is undetermined. This CDR3 is 11 amino acids long. CDR1 ENHRY and CDR2 SYGVKD come from the germline V gene. Between the trimmed V and J ends, which lost 10 bases and 8 bases, there was a span of 14 bases. CDR3 DNA: TGTGCCACCAAAAGGGAGACGGAAGCTTTCTTT. Protein: CATKRETEAFF.

The V call is TRBV29-1, the J call TRBJ2-7; 15 bases fit TRBD2. J lost 4 bases, V lost 7 bases, and 5 bases had no gene match. This CDR3 region has 14 residues. Germline V gene sequence: CDR1 SQVTM, CDR2 ANQGSEA. The CDR3 nucleotides are TGCAGCGCGGGACTAGCGGGAGGCCCATACGAGCAGTACTTC. Translation: CSAGLAGGPYEQYF.

The chain has TRBV21-1 and TRBJ2-7; the table assigns TRBD1, which was not confirmed against the DNA. TRBV21-1 is termed a pseudogene. The CDR3 extends over 17 amino acids. The CDR3 sequence is CASSLARTGTGIYEQYF. CDR3 DNA sequence: TGTGCCAGCAGTTTAGCAAGAACCGGGACAGGGATCTACGAGCAGTACTTC.

The chain employs TRBV28 and TRBJ1-1; D might be TRBD1 (5 bases). Trimming shortened V by 5 bases and J by 1 base, and 11 bases separated the two germline ends. Germline V gene lookup returns CDR1 MDHEN and CDR2 SYDVKM. The CDR3 is made up of 14 amino acids. CDR3 region: CASSPVRENTEAFF. CDR3 bases: TGTGCCAGCAGTCCCGTCAGGGAGAACACTGAAGCTTTCTTT.

The J gene is TRBJ1-3, the V gene TRBV11-2; possible D gene TRBD1, 6 bases. Deletions cut 6 bases from V and 3 bases from J, with 9 bases between. The CDR3 has 13 residues. The V gene's germline CDR1 is SGHAT and CDR2 FQNNGV. The CDR3 loop reads CASRAGDGNTIYF. In nucleotides, the CDR3 is TGTGCCAGCAGGGCAGGGGATGGAAACACCATATATTTT.

This chain links TRBV30 with TRBJ1-1, with 8 nucleotides matching TRBD1. CDR3 length: 13 amino acids. Trimming cost V 7 bases and J 4 bases; bases outside gene matches: 8. Germline loops: CDR1 GTSNPN, CDR2 SVGIG (reference sequence). CDR3 loop: CAFDRGWGTEAFF. The CDR3 DNA sequence: TGTGCCTTCGACAGGGGATGGGGCACTGAAGCTTTCTTT.

The gene calls are TRBV18 and TRBJ2-7; 9 nucleotides line up with TRBD1. Germline V lookup: CDR1 KGHSH, CDR2 LQKENI. V shed 3 bases, J shed 0 bases, and the junction held 6 bases outside the gene matches. This CDR3 comprises 16 residues. The CDR3 region is CASSPSGTGLSYEQYF. The CDR3 region has the DNA TGTGCCAGCTCACCGAGCGGGACAGGGCTCTCCTACGAGCAGTACTTC. The whole variable domain, filled in from reference TRBV18 and TRBJ2-7, reads NAGVMQNPRHLVRRRGQEARLRCSPMKGHSHVYWYRQLPEEGLKFMVYLQKENIIDESGMPKERFSAEFPKEGPSILRIQQVVRGDSAAYFCASSPSGTGLSYEQYFGPGTRLTVT.